Listed here are 14 T cell receptor beta chains from one sample, sequenced in a study of identical twins. Each CDR3 protein gets one entry after TCRdb re-called the 5' RACE reads with MiXCR. The table lists 500,000 to 600,000 distinct CDR3 sequences, roughly a fifth of them singletons, with about 0.93% in the top ten. In addition, the sample was reused for a study of T cells expressing NK-cell markers.

The sequencing input was CD4+ T cells sorted from blood. These receptors were collected from a woman between 18 and 29 years old in good health.

The chain links TRBV5-6 to TRBJ2-7; TRBD2 aligns across 7 bases. The CDR3 spans 13 residues. Trimming removed 4 bases from V and 5 bases from J; junction bases left unmatched: 6. The germline V gene encodes CDR1 SGHDT and CDR2 YYEEEE. For the CDR3, the DNA is TGTGCCAGCAGCCTAAGGGAGGGGAACGAGCAGTACTTC. It encodes CASSLREGNEQYF. The variable domain in full, completed from reference TRBV5-6 and TRBJ2-7, reads DAGVTQSPTHLIKTRGQQVTLRCSPKSGHDTVSWYQQALGQGPQFIFQYYEEEERQRGNFPDRFSGHQFPNYSSELNVNALLLGDSALYLCASSLREGNEQYFGPGTRLTVT.

This clonotype was detected many times. The V call is TRBV27, the J call TRBJ2-5; D ambiguous. The germline V gene encodes CDR1 MNHEY and CDR2 SMNVEV (reference sequence). The CDR3 is 13 amino acids. The V and J ends lost 6 bases and 3 bases respectively, with 11 bases between them. The CDR3 sequence: CASSRYPEETQYF. CDR3 in DNA: TGTGCCAGCAGCCGTTACCCCGAAGAGACCCAGTACTTC.

This clonotype was detected only a few times. The rearrangement joins TRBV15 to TRBJ2-3; D might be TRBD2 (5 bases). Per germline, CDR1 LNHNV and CDR2 YYDKDF (reference sequence). Trimming removed 2 bases from V and 1 base from J, with 10 bases in between. This CDR3 has 15 residues. In DNA form, the CDR3 reads TGTGCCACCAGCAGAAGAATTAGCGGCACAGATACGCAGTATTTT. Protein sequence: CATSRRISGTDTQYF.

The chain carries TRBV15 and TRBJ1-1; D is uncertain. V lost 5 bases and J 1 base, leaving 23 bases between the germline ends. Germline V gene sequence: CDR1 LNHNV, CDR2 YYDKDF (reference sequence). The CDR3 is 18 residues long. The CDR3 DNA follows: TGTGCCACCAGCGGGCCGGGCCTAACAGCAATAAGGAACACTGAAGCTTTCTTT. Encoded protein: CATSGPGLTAIRNTEAFF. Together with reference TRBV15 and TRBJ1-1, the CDR3 gives the full variable domain: DAMVIQNPRYQVTQFGKPVTLSCSQTLNHNVMYWYQQKSSQAPKLLFHYYDKDFNNEADTPDNFQSRRPNTSFCFLDIRSPGLGDTAMYLCATSGPGLTAIRNTEAFFGQGTRLTVV.

The chain combines TRBV20-1 with TRBJ2-3; TRBD2 matches at 9 bases. This CDR3 comprises 14 residues. Germline CDR1 is DFQATT and CDR2 is SNEGSKA (reference sequence). The trim removed 5 bases at V and 6 bases at J, leaving 9 bases unmatched. The CDR3 sequence is CSASIAGVRDTQYF. CDR3 coding DNA: TGCAGTGCTTCTATAGCGGGAGTGCGTGATACGCAGTATTTT.

In this sample, this clonotype turned up a few times. This chain joins TRBV12-3 or TRBV12-4 and TRBJ2-7; D is possibly TRBD2 (6 bases). V lost 4 bases and J lost 0, with 13 bases in between. The CDR3 consists of 15 residues. Here the CDR3 reads CASSSSALYSYEQYF. In DNA, the CDR3 is TGTGCCAGCAGTTCTAGCGCGCTGTACTCCTACGAGCAGTACTTC.

The rearrangement joins TRBV10-3 to TRBJ2-1, with a weak D call TRBD1 (6 bases). CDR1 and CDR2 (germline): ENHRY, SYGVKD. V was cut by 9 bases and J by 7 bases, with 19 bases left in between. The CDR3 has 14 amino acids. The CDR3 DNA reads as TGTGCCATGGGGACATCTGGGTTTCTTAATGAGCAGTTCTTC. Protein product: CAMGTSGFLNEQFF.

The genes are TRBV6-5 and TRBJ2-7; weak D call: TRBD1 (6 bases). V gave up 0 bases and J gave up 6 bases, with 18 bases separating them. The CDR3 is made up of 16 amino acids. Germline V CDR1 and CDR2: MNHEY, SVGAGI. The CDR3 region has the DNA TGTGCCAGCAGTTACTCTCTTGGGGGCAGGGGTTCCGAGCAGTACTTC. Protein sequence: CASSYSLGGRGSEQYF.

The V call is TRBV20-1, the J call TRBJ2-7; no definite D call. This CDR3 spans 12 amino acids. V dropped 5 bases and J dropped 5 bases, with 13 bases sitting between them. Germline V gene data show CDR1 as DFQATT and CDR2 as SNEGSKA (reference sequence). CDR3 DNA sequence: TGCAGTGCTCGCCCGGGCGCCGACGAGCAGTACTTC. Its protein product is CSARPGADEQYF.

The V and J genes are TRBV7-9 and TRBJ2-5; tentatively, D is TRBD1 (5 bases). Germline values: CDR1 SEHNR, CDR2 FQNEAQ (reference sequence). V lost 0 bases to trimming and J lost 5 bases, with 10 bases between them. This CDR3 contains 14 residues. CDR3 bases: TGTGCCAGCAGCTTAGCAGCTCCAGGGGAGACCCAGTACTTC. Its protein is CASSLAAPGETQYF.

This rearrangement joins TRBV29-1 to TRBJ1-1; TRBD1 matches at 8 bases. Per germline, CDR1 SQVTM and CDR2 ANQGSEA. The CDR3 totals 14 residues. Losses at the gene ends were 4 bases for V and 1 base for J; bases not matched to a gene: 5. This chain's CDR3 is CSVVPGTGNTEAFF. The CDR3, as DNA: TGCAGCGTTGTCCCCGGGACAGGGAACACTGAAGCTTTCTTT. The full variable domain, its missing parts supplied by reference TRBV29-1 and TRBJ1-1, is SAVISQKPSRDICQRGTSLTIQCQVDSQVTMMFWYRQQPGQSLTLIATANQGSEATYESGFVIDKFPISRPNLTFSTLTVSNMSPEDSSIYLCSVVPGTGNTEAFFGQGTRLTVV.

This clonotype was observed a few times. V is TRBV12-3 or TRBV12-4 and J is TRBJ1-1; D gene uncertain. The CDR3 runs 15 residues. The V end was cut by 6 bases, the J end by 4 bases, with 18 bases between. The CDR3: CASRPPRDKGTEAFF. For the CDR3, the DNA is TGTGCCAGCAGGCCACCAAGAGACAAAGGCACTGAAGCTTTCTTT.

In its sample, this clonotype was seen many times. The genes are TRBV20-1 and TRBJ2-1; D is undetermined. Trimming shortened V by 0 bases and J by 0 bases, and 9 bases separated the two germline ends. This CDR3 comprises 15 residues. Germline V gene sequence: CDR1 DFQATT, CDR2 SNEGSKA (reference sequence). The CDR3 DNA reads as TGCAGTGCTAGAGAACCGGCCAGCTCCTACAATGAGCAGTTCTTC. Protein product: CSAREPASSYNEQFF.

This clonotype showed up just a few times. The V call is TRBV4-2, the J call TRBJ1-1, with D unresolved. The CDR3 has 14 amino acids. Trimming stripped 0 bases from V and 3 bases from J, with 8 bases between. Germline V CDR1 and CDR2: LGHNA, YNFKEQ. DNA for the CDR3: TGTGCCAGCAGCCAAGATATACGGGACACTGAAGCTTTCTTT. It translates to CASSQDIRDTEAFF.